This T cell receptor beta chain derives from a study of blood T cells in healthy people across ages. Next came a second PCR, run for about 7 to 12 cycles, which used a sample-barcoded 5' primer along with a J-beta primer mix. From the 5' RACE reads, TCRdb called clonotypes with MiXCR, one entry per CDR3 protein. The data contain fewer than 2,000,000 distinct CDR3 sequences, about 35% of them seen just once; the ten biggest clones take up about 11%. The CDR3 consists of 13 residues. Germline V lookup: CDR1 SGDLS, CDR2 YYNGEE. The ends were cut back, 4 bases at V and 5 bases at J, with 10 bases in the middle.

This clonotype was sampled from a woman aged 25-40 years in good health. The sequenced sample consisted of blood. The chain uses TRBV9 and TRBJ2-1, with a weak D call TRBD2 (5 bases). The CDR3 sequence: CASSRHGDNEQFF. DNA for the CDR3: TGTGCCAGCAGCCGGCACGGGGACAATGAGCAGTTCTTC.